This entry lists 28 T cell receptor beta chains sequenced from one sample in a study of blood T cell repertoires in COVID-19. Generated by immunoSEQ multiplex PCR, the TCRdb table keeps only in-frame clones and is missing some. The sample shows about 190,000 clones, approximately 79% of them seen only once. Sequenced material: peripheral blood. These receptors were collected from a man aged 30-40 years with active or convalescent COVID-19.

The rearrangement uses TRBV3-1 (or the pseudogene TRBV3-2) and TRBJ2-7; 8 bases are a match to TRBD2. Per the germline V gene, CDR1 is LGHDT and CDR2 is YNNKEL (reference sequence). Germline trimming cut 4 bases from V and 7 bases from J; bases unmatched to any gene: 9. The CDR3 has 14 residues. In DNA form, the CDR3 reads TGTGCCAGCAGCCGTAGCGGGACTCCCTGGGAGCAGTACTTC. It translates to CASSRSGTPWEQYF.

The V and J genes are TRBV28 and TRBJ2-3; TRBD1 aligns across 10 bases. V gave up 6 bases and J gave up 3 bases; unmatched junction bases: 6. The CDR3 runs 15 residues. Germline lookup yields CDR1 MDHEN and CDR2 SYDVKM. The DNA of the CDR3 is TGTGCCAGCAGACCAGGGGACAGGGGTACAGATACGCAGTATTTT. This codes for CASRPGDRGTDTQYF.

The chain combines TRBV7-3 with TRBJ1-1; a possible D gene is TRBD1 (5 bases). Deletions cut 5 bases from V and 3 bases from J, with 10 bases between. The CDR3 sequence is 13 residues long. Germline CDR1 SGHTA, CDR2 FQGTGA. CDR3 amino acids: CASSPEGDTEAFF. The CDR3 nucleotides are TGTGCCAGCAGCCCCGAAGGGGACACTGAAGCTTTCTTT. Drawing the rest from reference TRBV7-3 and TRBJ1-1, the complete variable domain is GAGVSQTPSNKVTEKGKYVELRCDPISGHTALYWYRQSLGQGPEFLIYFQGTGAADDSGLPNDRFFAVRPEGSVSTLKIQRTERGDSAVYLCASSPEGDTEAFFGQGTRLTVV.

This clone was counted at least ten times. This sequence joins TRBV10-3 and TRBJ2-1; D is possibly TRBD2 (6 bases). The CDR3 spans 13 residues. Trimming pared 7 bases from V and 6 bases from J, leaving 13 bases between. Per the germline V gene, CDR1 is ENHRY and CDR2 is SYGVKD. The DNA of the CDR3 is TGTGCCATCACCGGGACTCCTCGCAATGAGCAGTTCTTC. This gives the protein CAITGTPRNEQFF.

This chain connects TRBV24-1 to TRBJ2-2, with 8 bases aligning to TRBD1. Trimming cost V 3 bases and J 0 bases; bases outside gene matches: 5. The CDR3 covers 17 residues. Germline CDR1 and CDR2: KGHDR and SFDVKD. For the CDR3, the DNA is TGTGCCACCAGTGATCTCGTACAGGGGGCGAACACCGGGGAGCTGTTTTTT. This sequence encodes CATSDLVQGANTGELFF.

This clone was counted between two and nine times. The rearrangement uses TRBV12-5 and TRBJ2-2; no reliable D call. Trimming pared 1 base from V and 0 bases from J, leaving 6 bases between. Germline V lookup: CDR1 LGHNT, CDR2 FRNRAP. CDR3 length equals 15 residues. The CDR3 DNA reads as TGTGCTAGTGGTTTGGGCGCATCGAACACCGGGGAGCTGTTTTTT. It encodes CASGLGASNTGELFF.

The chain recombines TRBV19 with TRBJ1-1; possible D gene TRBD1, 6 bases. This CDR3 has 13 amino acids. Germline loops: CDR1 LNHDA, CDR2 SQIVND (reference sequence). The V gene lost 4 bases and the J gene lost 6 bases, with 12 bases spanning the gap. The CDR3 DNA sequence: TGTGCCAGTAGTAACTTAGGGGGTGCTGAAGCTTTCTTT. Amino acids: CASSNLGGAEAFF.

The CDR3 sequence is CASTYLGTGNYTF. DNA for the CDR3: TGTGCCAGCACCTATCTTGGGACAGGGAATTACACCTTC. The rearrangement uses TRBV2 and TRBJ1-2; 9 bases fit TRBD1. The J segment lost 11 bases and the V segment lost 7 bases, leaving 11 bases of the junction unmatched. This CDR3 is built from 13 residues. CDR1 SNHLY and CDR2 FYNNEI come from the germline V gene.

The gene calls are TRBV24-1 and TRBJ2-1, with 7 bases matching TRBD1. Germline V gene sequence: CDR1 KGHDR, CDR2 SFDVKD. The ends lost 5 bases at V and 5 bases at J; junction bases unmatched: 11. CDR3 size: 16 residues. The CDR3 DNA sequence: TGTGCCACCAGTGCCGCACCGGGACAGTCCAACAATGAGCAGTTCTTC. The encoded protein is CATSAAPGQSNNEQFF.

This chain connects TRBV14 to TRBJ2-3, with 9 bases aligning to TRBD1. CDR1 and CDR2 from the germline V gene are SGHDN and FVKESK. This CDR3 contains 16 residues. The V segment lost 3 bases and the J segment 5 bases; nucleotides outside the gene matches: 9. Here the CDR3 reads CASSHLPGQGRDTQYF. The DNA for the CDR3 is TGTGCCAGCAGCCACCTTCCGGGACAGGGTAGAGATACGCAGTATTTT.

This chain joins TRBV28 and TRBJ2-7, with 7 bases that match TRBD2. The CDR3 is made up of 15 amino acids. After removal of 6 bases from V and 0 bases from J, the junction contained 8 bases not matched to a gene. The germline gives CDR1 MDHEN, CDR2 SYDVKM. CDR3 in amino acids: CASSTGGGSSYEQYF. CDR3 DNA: TGTGCCAGCAGCACGGGGGGAGGGAGCTCCTACGAGCAGTACTTC.

The chain is built from TRBV9 and TRBJ2-1, with 8 nucleotides matching TRBD2. The CDR3 has 17 residues. With V trimmed by 4 bases and J by 0 bases, 9 bases remained unmatched. The germline V gene encodes CDR1 SGDLS and CDR2 YYNGEE. CDR3 sequence (DNA): TGTGCCAGCAGCACCCGGGATAGCGGGAACTCCTACAATGAGCAGTTCTTC. Translation: CASSTRDSGNSYNEQFF. The full variable domain, completed using reference TRBV9 and TRBJ2-1, is DSGVTQTPKHLITATGQRVTLRCSPRSGDLSVYWYQQSLDQGLQFLIQYYNGEERAKGNILERFSAQQFPDLHSELNLSSLELGDSALYFCASSTRDSGNSYNEQFFGPGTRLTVL.

V is TRBV6-1 and J is TRBJ2-7; the match to TRBD1 covers 9 bases. The J segment lost 5 bases and the V segment lost 3 bases, leaving 11 bases of the junction unmatched. CDR3 length: 16 amino acids. Per the germline V gene, CDR1 is MNHNS and CDR2 is SASEGT. The CDR3 DNA reads as TGTGCCAGCAGTGACCTAGACGGGACAGGGTGGAACGAGCAGTACGTC. Its translation: CASSDLDGTGWNEQYV.

The chain employs TRBV6-2 or TRBV6-3 and TRBJ2-1; D is ambiguous. Per the germline V gene, CDR1 is MNHEY and CDR2 is SVGEGT. The V and J ends lost 2 bases and 3 bases respectively, with 8 bases between them. This CDR3 is 14 amino acids long. CDR3 region: CASSYEQFYNEQFF. CDR3 DNA sequence: TGTGCCAGCAGTTACGAACAATTCTACAATGAGCAGTTCTTC.

The rearrangement joins TRBV7-8 to TRBJ1-2; D might be TRBD1 (6 bases). This CDR3 region has 16 residues. Germline CDR1 is SGHVS and CDR2 is FQNEAQ. The ends were cut back, 7 bases at V and 5 bases at J, with 23 bases in the middle. This chain's CDR3 is CASTFGSGEDWYGYTF. The CDR3 DNA reads as TGTGCCAGCACCTTCGGGTCAGGGGAAGATTGGTATGGCTACACCTTC.

This clone occurred once. This chain uses TRBV19 with TRBJ1-5; D call uncertain. Germline loops: CDR1 LNHDA, CDR2 SQIVND (reference sequence). The CDR3 runs to 15 residues. V was clipped by 3 bases and J by 0 bases, with 9 bases between them. CDR3 protein: CASSIGVASNQPQHF. CDR3 DNA: TGTGCCAGTAGTATCGGGGTAGCTAGCAATCAGCCCCAGCATTTT.

The chain uses TRBV19 and TRBJ1-2, with D possibly TRBD1 on 5 matching bases. V was pared by 6 bases and J by 2 bases, with 13 bases between. CDR1 is LNHDA, CDR2 SQIVND, per germline (reference sequence). The CDR3 consists of 14 residues. The CDR3 bases are TGTGCCAGTAGCCCTGGCGGGGGAAACTATGGCTACACCTTC. It yields the protein CASSPGGGNYGYTF.

The chain combines TRBV5-1 with TRBJ1-6, with 8 positions matching TRBD1. Germline CDR1 SGHRS, CDR2 YFSETQ. This CDR3 contains 13 residues. V dropped 4 bases and J dropped 10; count of bases not matched to a gene: 4. The CDR3 sequence: CASSQDRASPLHF. CDR3 DNA: TGCGCCAGCAGCCAGGACAGGGCCTCACCCCTCCACTTT.

The chain combines TRBV6-5 with TRBJ1-5; no clear D. With 9 bases removed from V and 1 base from J, the gap between germline ends came to 10 bases. Germline-derived CDR1 and CDR2 are MNHEY and SVGAGI. CDR3 length equals 13 residues. CDR3 residues: CASEVASNQPQHF. CDR3 coding DNA: TGTGCCAGTGAAGTAGCGAGCAATCAGCCCCAGCATTTT.

The gene calls are TRBV6-5 and TRBJ2-7; possible D gene TRBD1, 5 bases. Trimming shortened V by 7 bases and J by 0 bases, and 13 bases separated the two germline ends. The CDR3 is 14 residues long. Germline-derived CDR1 and CDR2 are MNHEY and SVGAGI. The CDR3 DNA reads as TGTGCCAGCACCCAAGGGGCACCCTCCTACGAGCAGTACGTC. This sequence encodes CASTQGAPSYEQYV.

V gene TRBV30 combines with J gene TRBJ2-7; D is possibly TRBD2 (6 bases). Looked up from germline, CDR1 is GTSNPN and CDR2 is SVGIG (reference sequence). The CDR3 covers 13 residues. V was shortened by 2 bases and J by 4 bases, with 12 bases between the two germline ends. DNA of the CDR3: TGTGCCTGGAGTTGGAGGGAGGTGTACGAGCAGTACTTC. Translation: CAWSWREVYEQYF.

V is TRBV5-1 and J is TRBJ2-1; the D gene is possibly TRBD1 (6 bases). The CDR3 extends over 15 amino acids. CDR1 SGHRS and CDR2 YFSETQ come from the germline V gene. Trimming removed 5 bases from V and 0 bases from J, with 12 bases in between. The CDR3 loop is CASSLDRSSYNEQFF. The DNA for the CDR3 is TGCGCCAGCAGTCTCGACAGGAGCTCCTACAATGAGCAGTTCTTC.

The V call is TRBV9, the J call TRBJ2-3; D ambiguous. Trimming removed 0 bases at V and 2 bases at J, with 13 bases between. The CDR3 loop spans 16 amino acids. Germline CDR1 is SGDLS and CDR2 is YYNGEE. CDR3 region: CASSVGASTFTDTQYF. The CDR3 DNA reads as TGTGCCAGCAGCGTAGGGGCAAGTACCTTCACAGATACGCAGTATTTT.

The chain links TRBV28 to TRBJ1-5, with D tentatively TRBD1 (6 bases). CDR1 MDHEN and CDR2 SYDVKM come from the germline V gene. The V end was cut by 6 bases, the J end by 3 bases, with 9 bases between. The CDR3 sequence is 13 residues long. CDR3 region: CASSQGNNQPQHF. The CDR3, as DNA: TGTGCCAGCAGCCAGGGGAACAATCAGCCCCAGCATTTT.

Only a few counts were recorded for this clone. CDR3 sequence (DNA): TGTGCCAGCAGTTTTAGCGGGAGGGCCGACGAGCAGTACTTC. This codes for CASSFSGRADEQYF. The V gene is TRBV6-2 or TRBV6-3, the J gene TRBJ2-7; 11 bases map to TRBD2. V lost 4 bases, J lost 5 bases, and 4 bases stayed unmatched. Germline values: CDR1 MNHEY, CDR2 SVGEGT. The CDR3 is 14 amino acids.

The chain carries TRBV5-1 and TRBJ2-1; 12 bases are a match to TRBD2. Unmatched junction bases numbered 9, after V lost 3 bases and J lost 8 bases. CDR1 is SGHRS, CDR2 YFSETQ, per germline. This CDR3 is built from 16 residues. The chain's CDR3 is CASSWPLAGGPDEQFF. The CDR3 coding sequence is TGCGCCAGCAGCTGGCCCCTAGCGGGGGGGCCCGATGAGCAGTTCTTC.

V gene TRBV7-3 combines with J gene TRBJ2-1; TRBD2 matches at 8 bases. The CDR3 runs to 15 residues. The germline CDR1 and CDR2 sequences are SGHTA and FQGTGA. After removal of 5 bases from V and 0 bases from J, the junction contained 3 bases not matched to a gene. The CDR3 loop is CASSPGGGSYNEQFF. CDR3 coding DNA: TGTGCCAGCAGCCCCGGGGGGGGCTCCTACAATGAGCAGTTCTTC.

J is TRBJ2-4 and V is TRBV19; 7 bases fit TRBD2. With V trimmed by 8 bases and J by 3 bases, 7 bases remained unmatched. Looked up from germline, CDR1 is LNHDA and CDR2 is SQIVND (reference sequence). The CDR3 runs to 14 residues. Here the CDR3 DNA reads TGTGCCAGTGGGGGGGGAGTGAACAAAAACATTCAGTACTTC. Protein sequence: CASGGGVNKNIQYF.